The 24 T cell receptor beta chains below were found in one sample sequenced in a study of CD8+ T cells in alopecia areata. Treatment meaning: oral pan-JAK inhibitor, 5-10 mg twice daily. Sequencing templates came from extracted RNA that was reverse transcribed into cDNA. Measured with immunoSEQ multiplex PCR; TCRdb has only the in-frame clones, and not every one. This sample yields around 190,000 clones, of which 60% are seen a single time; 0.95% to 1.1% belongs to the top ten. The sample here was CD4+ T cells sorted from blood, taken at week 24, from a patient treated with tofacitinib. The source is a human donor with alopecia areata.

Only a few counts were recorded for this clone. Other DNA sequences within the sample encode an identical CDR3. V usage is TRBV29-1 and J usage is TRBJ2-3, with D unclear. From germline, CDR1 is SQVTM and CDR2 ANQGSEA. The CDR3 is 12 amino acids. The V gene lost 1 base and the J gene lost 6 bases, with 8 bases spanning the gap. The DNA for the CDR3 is TGCAGCGTTGAAGGTTCGACCGATACGCAGTATTTT. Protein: CSVEGSTDTQYF.

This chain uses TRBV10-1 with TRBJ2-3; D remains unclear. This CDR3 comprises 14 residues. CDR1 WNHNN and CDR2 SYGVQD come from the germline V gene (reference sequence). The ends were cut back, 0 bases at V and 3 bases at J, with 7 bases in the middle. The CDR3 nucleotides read TGCGCCAGCAGTGAGTCACAGAAGACAGATACGCAGTATTTT. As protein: CASSESQKTDTQYF.

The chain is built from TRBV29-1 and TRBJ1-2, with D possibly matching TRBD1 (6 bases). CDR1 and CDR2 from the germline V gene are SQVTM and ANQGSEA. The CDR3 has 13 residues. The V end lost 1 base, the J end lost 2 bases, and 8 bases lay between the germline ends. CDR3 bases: TGCAGCGTTGAAGTGCAGGGGAACTATGGCTACACCTTC. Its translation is CSVEVQGNYGYTF.

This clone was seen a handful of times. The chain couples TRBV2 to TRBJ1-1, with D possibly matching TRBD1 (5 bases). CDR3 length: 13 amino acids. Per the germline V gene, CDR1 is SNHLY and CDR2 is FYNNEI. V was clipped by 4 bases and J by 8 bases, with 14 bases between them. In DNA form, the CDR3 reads TGTGCCAGCAGTGCGGAGGGACGCCGCGAAGCTTTCTTT. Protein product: CASSAEGRREAFF.

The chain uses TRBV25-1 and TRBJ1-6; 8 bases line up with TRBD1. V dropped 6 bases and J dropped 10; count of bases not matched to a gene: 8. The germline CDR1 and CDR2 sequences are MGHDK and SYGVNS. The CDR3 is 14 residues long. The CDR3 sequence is CASRTGTGGSPLHF. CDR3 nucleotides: TGTGCCAGCAGAACCGGGACAGGAGGCTCACCCCTCCACTTT.

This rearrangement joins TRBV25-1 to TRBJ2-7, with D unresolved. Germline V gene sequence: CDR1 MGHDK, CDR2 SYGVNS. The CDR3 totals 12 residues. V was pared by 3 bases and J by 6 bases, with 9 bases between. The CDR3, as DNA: TGTGCCAGCAGTGATCTGGGTGGCGAGCAGTACTTC. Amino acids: CASSDLGGEQYF.

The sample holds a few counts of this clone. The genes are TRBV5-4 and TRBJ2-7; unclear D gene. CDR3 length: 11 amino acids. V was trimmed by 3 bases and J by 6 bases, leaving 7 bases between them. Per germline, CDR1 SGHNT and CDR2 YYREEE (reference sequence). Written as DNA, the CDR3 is TGTGCCAGCAGCTGGCGTTTCGAGCAGTACTTC. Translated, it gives CASSWRFEQYF.

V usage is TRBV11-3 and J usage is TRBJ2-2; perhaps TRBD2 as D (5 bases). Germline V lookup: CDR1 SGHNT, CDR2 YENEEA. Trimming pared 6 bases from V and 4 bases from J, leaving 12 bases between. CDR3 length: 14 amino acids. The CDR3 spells CASSVRGSTGELFF. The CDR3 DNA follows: TGTGCCAGCAGTGTCCGGGGAAGCACCGGGGAGCTGTTTTTT. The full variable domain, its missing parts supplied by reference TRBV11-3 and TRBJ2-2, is EAGVVQSPRYKIIEKKQPVAFWCNPISGHNTLYWYLQNLGQGPELLIRYENEEAVDDSQLPKDRFSAERLKGVDSTLKIQPAELGDSAVYLCASSVRGSTGELFFGEGSRLTVL.

CDR3 nucleotides: TGTGCCTCCGGGCCGCCGTACCAAGAGACCCAGTACTTC. This translates into CASGPPYQETQYF. The rearrangement uses TRBV19 and TRBJ2-5, with D uncertain. The CDR3 runs to 13 residues. Per germline, CDR1 LNHDA and CDR2 SQIVND (reference sequence). Trimming cost V 11 bases and J 0 bases, with 13 bases left between them.

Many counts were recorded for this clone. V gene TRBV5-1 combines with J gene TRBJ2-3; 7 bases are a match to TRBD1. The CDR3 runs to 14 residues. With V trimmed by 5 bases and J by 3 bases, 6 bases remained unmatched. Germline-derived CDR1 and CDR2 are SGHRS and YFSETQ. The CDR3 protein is CASRLGTETDTQYF. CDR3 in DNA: TGCGCCAGCAGACTGGGGACAGAAACAGATACGCAGTATTTT.

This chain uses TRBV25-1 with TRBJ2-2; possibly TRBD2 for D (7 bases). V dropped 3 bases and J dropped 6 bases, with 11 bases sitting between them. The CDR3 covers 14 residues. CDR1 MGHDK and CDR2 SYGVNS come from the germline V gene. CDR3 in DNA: TGTGCCAGCAGTGAGGGGGGGCTGTCCGGGGAGCTGTTTTTT. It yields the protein CASSEGGLSGELFF.

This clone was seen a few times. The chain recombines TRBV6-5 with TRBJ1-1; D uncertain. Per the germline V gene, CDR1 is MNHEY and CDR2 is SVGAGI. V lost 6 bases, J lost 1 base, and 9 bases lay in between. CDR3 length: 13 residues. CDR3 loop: CASSSPPNTEAFF. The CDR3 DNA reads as TGTGCCAGCAGCTCTCCACCGAACACTGAAGCTTTCTTT.

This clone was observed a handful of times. CDR3 DNA sequence: TGTGCCAGCAGTTCCGGCTTGGGCCTCAATCAGCCCCAGCATTTT. Amino acid sequence: CASSSGLGLNQPQHF. The V and J genes are TRBV25-1 and TRBJ1-5, with D hard to call. Deletions cut 5 bases from V and 3 bases from J, with 14 bases between. Germline loops: CDR1 MGHDK, CDR2 SYGVNS. This CDR3 is built from 15 residues.

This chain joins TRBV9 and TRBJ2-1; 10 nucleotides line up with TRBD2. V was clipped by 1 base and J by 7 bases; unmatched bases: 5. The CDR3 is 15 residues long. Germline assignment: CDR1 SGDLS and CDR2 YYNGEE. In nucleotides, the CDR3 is TGTGCCAGCAGCGTACAAGGGACTAGCGTAAATGAGCAGTTCTTC. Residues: CASSVQGTSVNEQFF.

DNA for the CDR3: TGTGCCAGCAGCTTTAGCGGGGGGCCCTACGAGCAGTACTTC. Amino acid sequence: CASSFSGGPYEQYF. This chain uses TRBV11-3 with TRBJ2-7; 10 positions agree with TRBD2. V was clipped by 3 bases and J by 2 bases; unmatched bases: 1. The CDR3 contains 14 residues. The V gene's germline CDR1 is SGHNT and CDR2 YENEEA.

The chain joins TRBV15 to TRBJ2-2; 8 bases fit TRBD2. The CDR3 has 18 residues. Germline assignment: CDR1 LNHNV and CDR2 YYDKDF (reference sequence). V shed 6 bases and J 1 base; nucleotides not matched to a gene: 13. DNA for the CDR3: TGTGCCACCAGAGCGGCCAAGATTAGCGGGGTGAACACCGGGGAGCTGTTTTTT. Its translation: CATRAAKISGVNTGELFF.

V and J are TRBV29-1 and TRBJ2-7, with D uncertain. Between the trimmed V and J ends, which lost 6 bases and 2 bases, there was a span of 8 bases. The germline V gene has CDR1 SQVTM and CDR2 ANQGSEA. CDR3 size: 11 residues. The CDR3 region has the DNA TGCAGCGTATCACAGACCTACGAGCAGTACTTC. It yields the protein CSVSQTYEQYF.

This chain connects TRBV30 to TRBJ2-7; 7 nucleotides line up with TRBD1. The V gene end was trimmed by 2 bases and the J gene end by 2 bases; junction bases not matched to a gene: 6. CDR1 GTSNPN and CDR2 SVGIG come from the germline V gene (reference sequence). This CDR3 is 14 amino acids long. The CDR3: CAWSMTGFTYEQYF. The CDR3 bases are TGTGCCTGGAGTATGACAGGGTTTACCTACGAGCAGTACTTC.

The CDR3 DNA sequence: TGTGCCAGTAGTATTGGAGGACAGGTCACAGATACGCAGTATTTT. Residues: CASSIGGQVTDTQYF. The J gene is TRBJ2-3, the V gene TRBV19; 7 bases are shared with TRBD1. The V and J ends lost 3 bases and 2 bases, in that order; junction bases with no gene match: 5. CDR1 and CDR2 (germline): LNHDA, SQIVND (reference sequence). The CDR3 is 15 residues long.

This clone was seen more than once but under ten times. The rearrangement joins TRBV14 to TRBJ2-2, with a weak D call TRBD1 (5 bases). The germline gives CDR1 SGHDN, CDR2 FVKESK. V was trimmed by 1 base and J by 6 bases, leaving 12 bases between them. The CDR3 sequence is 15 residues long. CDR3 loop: CASSQGSRVPGELFF. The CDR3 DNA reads TGTGCCAGCAGCCAAGGCTCCAGGGTCCCCGGGGAGCTGTTTTTT. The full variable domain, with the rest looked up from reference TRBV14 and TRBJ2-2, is EAGVTQFPSHSVIEKGQTVTLRCDPISGHDNLYWYRRVMGKEIKFLLHFVKESKQDESGMPNNRFLAERTGGTYSTLKVQPAELEDSGVYFCASSQGSRVPGELFFGEGSRLTVL.

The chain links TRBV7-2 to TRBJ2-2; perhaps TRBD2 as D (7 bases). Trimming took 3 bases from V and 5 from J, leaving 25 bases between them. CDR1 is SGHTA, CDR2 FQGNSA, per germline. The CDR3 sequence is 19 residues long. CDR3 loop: CASSFFGLFGTTGTGELFF. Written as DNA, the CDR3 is TGTGCCAGCAGCTTTTTCGGTCTGTTTGGGACTACAGGGACCGGGGAGCTGTTTTTT.

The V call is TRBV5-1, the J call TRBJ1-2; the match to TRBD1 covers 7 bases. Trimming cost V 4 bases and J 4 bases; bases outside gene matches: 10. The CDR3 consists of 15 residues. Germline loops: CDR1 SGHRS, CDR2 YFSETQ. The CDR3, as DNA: TGCGCCAGCAGCAAGCGACAGGGAGGCGGCTATGGCTACACCTTC. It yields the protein CASSKRQGGGYGYTF. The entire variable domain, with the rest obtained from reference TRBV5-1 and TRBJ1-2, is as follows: KAGVTQTPRYLIKTRGQQVTLSCSPISGHRSVSWYQQTPGQGLQFLFEYFSETQRNKGNFPGRFSGRQFSNSRSEMNVSTLELGDSALYLCASSKRQGGGYGYTFGSGTRLTVV.

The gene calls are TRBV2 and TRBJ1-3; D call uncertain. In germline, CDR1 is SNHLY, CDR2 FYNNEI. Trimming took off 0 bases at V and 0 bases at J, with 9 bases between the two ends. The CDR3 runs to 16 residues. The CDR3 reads CASSEAGRYSGNTIYF. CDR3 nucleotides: TGTGCCAGCAGTGAAGCGGGCCGTTACTCTGGAAACACCATATATTTT.

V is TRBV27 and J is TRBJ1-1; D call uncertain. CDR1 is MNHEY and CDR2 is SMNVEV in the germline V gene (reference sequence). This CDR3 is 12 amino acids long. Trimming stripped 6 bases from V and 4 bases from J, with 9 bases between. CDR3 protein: CASRRLGTEAFF. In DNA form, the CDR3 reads TGTGCCAGCAGGAGGTTGGGCACTGAAGCTTTCTTT.